The clone carrying this T cell receptor (beta chain) occurred many times. Its antigen is not identified. The data originate from a study of human T cells and chemical hapten exposure. Study-wide results and caveats: TCRs above 1 in 1000 frequency did not change with DPC sensitization.

TCRdb re-derived calls from the RACE reads in MiXCR, one entry per CDR3 protein. The sample lists about 100,000 distinct CDR3 sequences, about 10% occurring once. Trimming shortened V by 4 bases and J by 2 bases, and 8 bases separated the two germline ends. The CDR3 sequence is 13 residues long. CDR1 is SQVTM, CDR2 ANQGSEA, per germline. Stated time point: patch test 2, 6 weeks after DPC sensitization. Treatment: therapeutic diphenylcyclopropenone sensitization with weekly scalp DPC. The sample consisted of whole blood, taken in connection with sensitization to the hapten diphenylcyclopropenone (DPC). The V gene is TRBV29-1, the J gene TRBJ2-2; D is unclear. This TCR came from a woman aged 40 to 55 with alopecia areata. Some clones in this sample may be carry-over from other donors' samples. The CDR3 DNA reads as TGCAGCGTTGTGGTCGGAAACACCGGGGAGCTGTTTTTT. Its translation: CSVVVGNTGELFF.